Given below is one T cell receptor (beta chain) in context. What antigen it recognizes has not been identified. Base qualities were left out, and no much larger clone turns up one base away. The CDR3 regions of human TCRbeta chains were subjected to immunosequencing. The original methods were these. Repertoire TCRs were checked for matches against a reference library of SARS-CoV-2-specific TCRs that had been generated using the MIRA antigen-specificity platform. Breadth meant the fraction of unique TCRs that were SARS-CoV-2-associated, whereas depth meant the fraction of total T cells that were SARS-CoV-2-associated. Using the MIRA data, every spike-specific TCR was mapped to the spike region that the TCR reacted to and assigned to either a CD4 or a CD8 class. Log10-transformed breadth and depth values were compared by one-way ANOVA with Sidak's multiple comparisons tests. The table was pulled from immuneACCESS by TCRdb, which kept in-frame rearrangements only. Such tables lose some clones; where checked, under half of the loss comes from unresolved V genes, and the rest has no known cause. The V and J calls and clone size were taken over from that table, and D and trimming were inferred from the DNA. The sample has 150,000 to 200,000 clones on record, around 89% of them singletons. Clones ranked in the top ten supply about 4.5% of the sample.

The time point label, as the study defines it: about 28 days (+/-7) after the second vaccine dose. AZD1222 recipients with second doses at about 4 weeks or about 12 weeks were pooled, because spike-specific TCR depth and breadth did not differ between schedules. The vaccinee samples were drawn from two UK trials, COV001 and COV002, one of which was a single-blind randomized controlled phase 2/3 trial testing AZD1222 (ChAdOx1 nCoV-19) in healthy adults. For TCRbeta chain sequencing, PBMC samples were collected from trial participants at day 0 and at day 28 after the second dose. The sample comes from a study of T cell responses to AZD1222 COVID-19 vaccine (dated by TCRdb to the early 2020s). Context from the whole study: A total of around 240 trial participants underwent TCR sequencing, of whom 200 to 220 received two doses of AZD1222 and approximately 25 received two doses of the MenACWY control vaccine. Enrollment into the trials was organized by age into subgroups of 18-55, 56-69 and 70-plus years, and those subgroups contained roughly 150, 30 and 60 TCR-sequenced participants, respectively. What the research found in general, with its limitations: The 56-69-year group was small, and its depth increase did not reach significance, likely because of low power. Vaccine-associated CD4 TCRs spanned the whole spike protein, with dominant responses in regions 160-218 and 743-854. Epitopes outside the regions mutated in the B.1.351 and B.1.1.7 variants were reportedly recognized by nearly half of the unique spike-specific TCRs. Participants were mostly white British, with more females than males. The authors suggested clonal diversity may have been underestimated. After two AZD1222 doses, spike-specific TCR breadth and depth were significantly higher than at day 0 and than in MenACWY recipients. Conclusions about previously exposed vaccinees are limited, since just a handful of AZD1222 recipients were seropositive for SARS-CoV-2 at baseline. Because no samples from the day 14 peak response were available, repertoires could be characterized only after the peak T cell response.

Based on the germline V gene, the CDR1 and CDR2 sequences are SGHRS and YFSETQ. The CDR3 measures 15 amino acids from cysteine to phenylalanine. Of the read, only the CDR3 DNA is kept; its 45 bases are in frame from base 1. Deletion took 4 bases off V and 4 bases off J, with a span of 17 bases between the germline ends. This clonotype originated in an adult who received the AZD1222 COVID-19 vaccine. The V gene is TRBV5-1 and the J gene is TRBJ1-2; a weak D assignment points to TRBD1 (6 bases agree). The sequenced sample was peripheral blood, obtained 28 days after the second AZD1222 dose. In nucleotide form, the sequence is TGCGCCAGCAGCCCCGGGGGGGCCCGCAGCTATGGCTACACCTTC. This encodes CASSPGGARSYGYTF. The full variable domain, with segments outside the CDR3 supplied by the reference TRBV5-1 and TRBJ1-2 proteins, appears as KAGVTQTPRYLIKTRGQQVTLSCSPISGHRSVSWYQQTPGQGLQFLFEYFSETQRNKGNFPGRFSGRQFSNSRSEMNVSTLELGDSALYLCASSPGGARSYGYTFGSGTRLTVV.